A selection of T cell receptor beta chains follows, all from one sample in a study of blood T cells in healthy people across ages. MiXCR, applied by TCRdb to the 5' RACE reads, yields one record per CDR3 protein. The sample gives about 680,000 distinct CDR3 sequences, approximately 50% of which show up once; roughly 34% is in the top ten. Input material: blood. The receptors shown here come from a woman aged 60-75 years in good health. The CDR3 runs from the conserved cysteine through the conserved F or W. A D gene is named only where the DNA matches it firmly. Part of the rows lack a size; the others show once, few, many or a class for expanded clones.

TRBJ1-5,few,TRBV6-2/TRBV6-3,TRBD1,TGTGCCAGCAGACAGCTACAGGGGGGGAATCAGCCCCAGCATTTT,CASRQLQGGNQPQHF
TRBJ2-7,-,TRBV6-2/TRBV6-3,TRBD2,TGTGCCAGCAGTTACGAGTATAGCGGGAGAGGATACGAGCAGTACTTC,CASSYEYSGRGYEQYF
TRBJ1-6,-,TRBV7-9,-,TGTGCCAGCAGCTTAGAGGGATCCTATAATTCACCCCTCCACTTT,CASSLEGSYNSPLHF
TRBJ1-2,-,TRBV18,-,TGTGCCAGCTCACCACCGTCCGGGGGTTATGGCTACACCTTC,CASSPPSGGYGYTF
TRBJ2-4,-,TRBV6-1,TRBD1,TGTGCCAGCAGTGAAGCGCTTCGGGACAGAACTCAGTACTTC,CASSEALRDRTQYF
TRBJ1-2,-,TRBV20-1,-,TGCAGTGCTAGAGGGACGGAGTATGGCTACACCTTC,CSARGTEYGYTF
TRBJ2-3,-,TRBV12-3/TRBV12-4,-,TGTGCCAGCAGCAGAGTAAAATCAGATGCGCAGTATTTT,CASSRVKSDAQYF
TRBJ1-1,few,TRBV11-2,TRBD1,TGTGCCAGCAGCTTAGTGGGACAGCTGAACACTGAAGCTTTCTTT,CASSLVGQLNTEAFF
TRBJ2-7,-,TRBV7-2,-,TGTGCCGGCAGCCCGCAGCGGGTCGAGCAGTACTTC,CAGSPQRVEQYF
TRBJ2-7,many,TRBV29-1,-,TGCAGCGTTGGTTTCAAGTGGGAGCAGTACTTC,CSVGFKWEQYF
TRBJ2-5,-,TRBV5-1,TRBD1,TGCGCCAGCAGCCTGACAGGGCACTTCCAAGAGACCCAGTACTTC,CASSLTGHFQETQYF
TRBJ2-1,-,TRBV12-3/TRBV12-4,-,TGTGCCAGCAGTTTAGCCACAGCGCGGTTCTTC,CASSLATARFF
TRBJ2-1,many,TRBV24-1,TRBD1,TGTGCCACCAGTGTGGGACAGGGTCTTTACAATGAGCAGTTCTTC,CATSVGQGLYNEQFF
TRBJ2-5,-,TRBV6-5,-,TGTGCCAGCAGTCCTATGGCAGGGACGTACCAAGAGACCCAGTACTTC,CASSPMAGTYQETQYF
TRBJ2-7,few,TRBV20-1,-,TGCAGTGCGTCGGCCTTGGGGGAGCAGTACTTC,CSASALGEQYF
TRBJ2-1,-,TRBV12-3/TRBV12-4,-,TGTGCCAGCACCACCTCGGAGGGCTACAATGAGCAGTTCTTC,CASTTSEGYNEQFF
TRBJ2-4,-,TRBV7-9,-,TGTGCCAGCAGCTCGAGCCCAACCAAAAACATTCAGTACTTC,CASSSSPTKNIQYF
TRBJ1-2,-,TRBV6-5,TRBD1,TGTGCCAGCAGTTACTTGGGACAGGCAGCTAACTATGGCTACACCTTC,CASSYLGQAANYGYTF
TRBJ1-3,-,TRBV6-6,TRBD1,TGTGCCAGCGGAGACAGGGGTAATGGAAACACCATATATTTT,CASGDRGNGNTIYF
TRBJ1-4,-,TRBV7-9,-,TGTGCCAGCAGCTTCGGCAGCAATGAAAAACTGTTTTTT,CASSFGSNEKLFF
TRBJ2-3,-,TRBV5-1,TRBD2,TGCGCCAGCAGCTGGGTTAGCGGGAGAGATACGCAGTATTTT,CASSWVSGRDTQYF
TRBJ2-7,few,TRBV9,-,TGTGCCAGCAGCCGGACAGTCAGCTCCTACGAGCAGTACTTC,CASSRTVSSYEQYF
TRBJ1-1,-,TRBV18,-,TGTGCCAGCTCACTGGGGGAGGCCCGGACGCTTGAAGCTTTCTTT,CASSLGEARTLEAFF
TRBJ2-2,-,TRBV12-3/TRBV12-4,-,TGTGCCAGCAGTTTAGCGCACGCCGGGGAGCTGTTTTTT,CASSLAHAGELFF
TRBJ2-5,-,TRBV29-1,-,TGCAGCGTTGAACAACAGACTCAAGAGACCCAGTACTTC,CSVEQQTQETQYF
TRBJ2-5,-,TRBV20-1,-,TGCAGTGCCAGAAGCCCGGGATACCAAGAGACCCAGTACTTC,CSARSPGYQETQYF
TRBJ1-6,-,TRBV10-3,-,TGTGCCTCCTTGCTGGGAGAAGGATCACCCCTCCACTTT,CASLLGEGSPLHF
TRBJ2-5,-,TRBV5-1,-,TGCGCCAGCAGCAACGGTGGGACGACAAATGAGCAGTACTTC,CASSNGGTTNEQYF
TRBJ1-6,-,TRBV3-1,-,TGTGCCAGCAGCCAAGGGTGGGGTTTTGGTAATTCACCCCTCCACTTT,CASSQGWGFGNSPLHF
TRBJ1-1,-,TRBV28,-,TGTGCCAGCAGACCCCCCCACAAAGCTTTCTTT,CASRPPHKAFF
TRBJ2-7,few,TRBV7-3,TRBD2,TGTGCCAGCAGCTCCGGCGGGGGACCTACCTACGAGCAGTACTTC,CASSSGGGPTYEQYF
TRBJ1-1,-,TRBV11-1,-,TGTGCCAGCAACCCCGTGTTTGGAGGGACAGAAGCTTTCTTT,CASNPVFGGTEAFF
TRBJ1-1,-,TRBV25-1,TRBD1,TGTGCCAGCAGTGGACAGGGGCCCACTGAAGCTTTCTTT,CASSGQGPTEAFF
TRBJ1-2,-,TRBV28,TRBD1,TGTGCCAGCAACATTCTGAACAGGGGGGTTAACTATGGCTACACCTTC,CASNILNRGVNYGYTF
TRBJ2-7,few,TRBV28,-,TGTGCCAGCAGCTCGCCCCATCTCGAGCAGTACTTC,CASSSPHLEQYF
TRBJ2-7,-,TRBV12-3/TRBV12-4,TRBD1,TGTGCCAGCAGTGAGACCGGGACAGGGGTGTACGAGCAGTACTTC,CASSETGTGVYEQYF
TRBJ2-7,many,TRBV14,TRBD1,TGTGCCAGCAGCCAAGGGGACAGGGGGATCTACGAGCAGTACTTC,CASSQGDRGIYEQYF
TRBJ2-5,-,TRBV27,TRBD2,TGTGCCAGCAGTCGATCGCTGCTAGCGGGAGGAGGTGAGACCCAGTACTTC,CASSRSLLAGGGETQYF
TRBJ2-3,-,TRBV19,TRBD2,TGTGCCAGTAGTAAAGGACTAGCGACCACCAATACGCAGTATTTT,CASSKGLATTNTQYF
TRBJ2-5,-,TRBV27,-,TGTGCCAGCAGTATCTCATCTAGCAGAGAGACCCAGTACTTC,CASSISSSRETQYF
TRBJ2-7,-,TRBV3-1,-,TGTGCCAGCAGCCAAGAGTTCACCTCCTACGAGCAGTACTTC,CASSQEFTSYEQYF
TRBJ2-5,-,TRBV7-9,-,TGTGCCAGTCGCCATCAGGGCCAAGAGACCCAGTACTTC,CASRHQGQETQYF
TRBJ2-3,-,TRBV29-1,TRBD2,TGTAGCGTCCCGGGACTAGCGGGAGATACGCAGTATTTT,CSVPGLAGDTQYF
TRBJ2-3,few,TRBV25-1,-,TGTGCCAGCTCGTTAGCCAATACGCAGTATTTT,CASSLANTQYF
TRBJ2-7,few,TRBV20-1,-,TGCAGTGCCAGTGGAGGGTCGGATTCCTACGAGCAGTACTTC,CSASGGSDSYEQYF